The clone carrying this TCR beta chain was found once. CDR1 SGHDT and CDR2 YYEEEE come from the germline V gene. The CDR3 has 12 residues. Trimming removed 3 bases at V and 5 bases at J, with 9 bases between. This specimen comes from a study of shared clonotypes between healthy human individuals. Data came from immunoSEQ multiplex PCR; TCRdb stores just in-frame clones and leaves some out. Of about 1,900,000 clones listed, about 95% are singletons. It was CD45RO-negative cells, positively selected for CCR7, that made up naive CD8 cells, with terminally differentiated effector memory CD45RA+ cells excluded.

This chain joins TRBV5-6 and TRBJ2-7; D remains unclear. What was sequenced was naive CD8+ T cells sorted from blood. This clonotype was sampled from a man aged 18 to 30 in good health. The CDR3 sequence: CASSSTTNEQYF. CDR3 nucleotides: TGTGCCAGCAGCTCAACCACAAACGAGCAGTACTTC. Variable domain in full (rest from reference TRBV5-6 and TRBJ2-7): DAGVTQSPTHLIKTRGQQVTLRCSPKSGHDTVSWYQQALGQGPQFIFQYYEEEERQRGNFPDRFSGHQFPNYSSELNVNALLLGDSALYLCASSSTTNEQYFGPGTRLTVT.